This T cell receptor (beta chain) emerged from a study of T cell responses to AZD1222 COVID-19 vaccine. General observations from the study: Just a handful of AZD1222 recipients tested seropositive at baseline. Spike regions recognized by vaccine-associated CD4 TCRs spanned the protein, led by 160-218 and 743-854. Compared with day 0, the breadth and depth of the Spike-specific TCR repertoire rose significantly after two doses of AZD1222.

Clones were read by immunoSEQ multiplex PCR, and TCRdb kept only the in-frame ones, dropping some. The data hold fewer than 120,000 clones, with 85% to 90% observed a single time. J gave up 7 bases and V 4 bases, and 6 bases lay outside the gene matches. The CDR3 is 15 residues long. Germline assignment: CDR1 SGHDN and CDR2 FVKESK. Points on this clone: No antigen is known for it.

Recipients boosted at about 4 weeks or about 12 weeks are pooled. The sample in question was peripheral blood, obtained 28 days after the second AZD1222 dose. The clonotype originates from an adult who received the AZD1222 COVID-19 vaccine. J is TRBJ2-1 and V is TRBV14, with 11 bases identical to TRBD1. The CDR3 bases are TGTGCCAGCAGCCCCCGGACAGGGGGCTGGAATGAGCAGTTCTTC. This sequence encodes CASSPRTGGWNEQFF. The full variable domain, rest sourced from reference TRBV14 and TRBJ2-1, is EAGVTQFPSHSVIEKGQTVTLRCDPISGHDNLYWYRRVMGKEIKFLLHFVKESKQDESGMPNNRFLAERTGGTYSTLKVQPAELEDSGVYFCASSPRTGGWNEQFFGPGTRLTVL.